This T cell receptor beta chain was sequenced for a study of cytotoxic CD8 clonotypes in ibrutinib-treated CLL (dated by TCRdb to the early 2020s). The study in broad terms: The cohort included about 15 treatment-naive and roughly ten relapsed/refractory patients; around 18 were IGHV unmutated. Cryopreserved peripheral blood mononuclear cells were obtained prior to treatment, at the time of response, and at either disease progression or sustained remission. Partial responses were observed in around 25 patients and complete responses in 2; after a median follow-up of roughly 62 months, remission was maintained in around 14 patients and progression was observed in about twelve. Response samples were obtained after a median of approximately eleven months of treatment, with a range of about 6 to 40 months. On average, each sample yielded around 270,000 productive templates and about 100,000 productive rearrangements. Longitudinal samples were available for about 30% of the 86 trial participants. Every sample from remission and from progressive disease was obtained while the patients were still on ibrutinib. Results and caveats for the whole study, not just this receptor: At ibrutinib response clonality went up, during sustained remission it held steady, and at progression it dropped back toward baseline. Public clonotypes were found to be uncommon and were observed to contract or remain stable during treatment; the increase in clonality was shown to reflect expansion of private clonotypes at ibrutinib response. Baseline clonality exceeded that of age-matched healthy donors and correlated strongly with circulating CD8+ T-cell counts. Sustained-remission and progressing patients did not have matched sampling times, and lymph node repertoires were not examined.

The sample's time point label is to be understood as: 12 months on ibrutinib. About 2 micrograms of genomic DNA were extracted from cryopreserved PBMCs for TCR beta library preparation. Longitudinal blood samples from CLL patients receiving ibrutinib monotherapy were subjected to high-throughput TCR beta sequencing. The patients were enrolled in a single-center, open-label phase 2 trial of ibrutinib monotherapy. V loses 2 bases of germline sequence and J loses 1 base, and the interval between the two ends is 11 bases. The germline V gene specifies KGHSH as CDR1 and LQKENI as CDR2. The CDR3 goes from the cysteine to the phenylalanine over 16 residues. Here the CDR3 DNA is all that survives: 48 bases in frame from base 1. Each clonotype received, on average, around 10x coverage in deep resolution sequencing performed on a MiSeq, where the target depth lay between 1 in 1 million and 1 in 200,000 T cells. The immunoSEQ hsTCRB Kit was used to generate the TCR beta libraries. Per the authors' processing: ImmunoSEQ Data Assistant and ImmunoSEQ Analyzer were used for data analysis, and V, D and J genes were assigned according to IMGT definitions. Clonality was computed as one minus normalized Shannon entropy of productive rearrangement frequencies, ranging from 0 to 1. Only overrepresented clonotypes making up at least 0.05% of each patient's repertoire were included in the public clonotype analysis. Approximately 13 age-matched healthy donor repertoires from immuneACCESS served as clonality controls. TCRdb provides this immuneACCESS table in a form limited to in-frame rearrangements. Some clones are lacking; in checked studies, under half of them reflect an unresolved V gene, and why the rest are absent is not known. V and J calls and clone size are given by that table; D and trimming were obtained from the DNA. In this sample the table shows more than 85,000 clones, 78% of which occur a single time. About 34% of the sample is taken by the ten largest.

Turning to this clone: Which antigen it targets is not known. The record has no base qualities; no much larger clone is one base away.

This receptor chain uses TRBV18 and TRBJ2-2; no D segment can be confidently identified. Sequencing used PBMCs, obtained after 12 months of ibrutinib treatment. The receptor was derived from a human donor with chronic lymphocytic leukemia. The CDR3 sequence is CASSPKIVVNTGELFF. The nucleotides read TGTGCCAGCTCACCAAAGATAGTTGTGAACACCGGGGAGCTGTTTTTT.